This is a list of T cell receptor beta chains from one sample in a study of CD8 T cell repertoires and HIV-1 epitope variants. Repertoires were generated with immunoSEQ multiplex PCR, while TCRdb's copy carries only in-frame clones and drops some. The sample lists about 90,000 clones, around 67% seen once, with approximately 24% in the top ten. The sequencing input was uncultured baseline CD8+ T cells from peripheral blood mononuclear cells (PBMCs). The receptors come from a male donor with HIV. CDR3s include the opening cysteine and the closing phenylalanine or tryptophan. Each record gives: CDR3 DNA, CDR3 protein, clone size, D gene, J gene, V gene. A D gene is named only where the DNA matches it firmly. Size tells how often a clone was seen (once, few, many) or the class of an expanded clone, and some rows leave it out.

DNA: TGTGCCACCACTAGACTAGCGGGAGTGGATACGCAGTATTTT
CDR3: CATTRLAGVDTQYF
size: .
D: TRBD2
J: TRBJ2-3
V: TRBV19

DNA: TGTGCCAGTAGTATTGGGCAGGGGGAAAATCAGCCCCAGCATTTT
CDR3: CASSIGQGENQPQHF
size: .
D: TRBD1
J: TRBJ1-5
V: TRBV19

DNA: TGTGCCAGCAGTTACCGGCAGGGTGATGGCAATCAGCCCCAGCATTTT
CDR3: CASSYRQGDGNQPQHF
size: .
D: .
J: TRBJ1-5
V: TRBV6-6

DNA: TGTGCCAGCAGCGGAGGAGACCTAACGATTCAGTACTTC
CDR3: CASSGGDLTIQYF
size: .
D: .
J: TRBJ2-4
V: TRBV5-4

DNA: TGTGCCAGCACCCATGACGCAAAAGCTAACTATGGCTACACCTTC
CDR3: CASTHDAKANYGYTF
size: .
D: .
J: TRBJ1-2
V: TRBV6-5

DNA: TGCGCCAGCAGAAGGGAGGGAGGGGGATACACTGAAGCTTTCTTT
CDR3: CASRREGGGYTEAFF
size: .
D: .
J: TRBJ1-1
V: TRBV10-2

DNA: TGTGCCAGCAGTTTATTCGGCGGGAGTACCCTCTACAATGAGCAGTTCTTC
CDR3: CASSLFGGSTLYNEQFF
size: .
D: TRBD2
J: TRBJ2-1
V: TRBV27

DNA: TGTGCCGTAGGGAGGGGAAGAACAGATACGCAGTATTTT
CDR3: CAVGRGRTDTQYF
size: .
D: TRBD2
J: TRBJ2-3
V: TRBV6-5

DNA: TGTGCCAGTAGTATAACGGGACAGGGGGCCTACAATGAGCAGTTCTTC
CDR3: CASSITGQGAYNEQFF
size: few
D: TRBD1
J: TRBJ2-1
V: TRBV19

DNA: TGTGCCAGCAGTCCCCCGCTAGGAAACGGGGATACGCAGTATTTT
CDR3: CASSPPLGNGDTQYF
size: .
D: .
J: TRBJ2-3
V: TRBV27

DNA: TGTGCCAGCAGCTTAGTAAATGGTTTAGGGAGGAATACTGAAGCTTTCTTT
CDR3: CASSLVNGLGRNTEAFF
size: .
D: .
J: TRBJ1-1
V: TRBV7-8

DNA: TGCGCCAGCAGCTTGGCAGGGGGCGCATATGGAAACACCATATATTTT
CDR3: CASSLAGGAYGNTIYF
size: .
D: TRBD1
J: TRBJ1-3
V: TRBV5-1

DNA: TGTGCCAGCAGCTTAACAGGGTACGAAAAACTGTTTTTT
CDR3: CASSLTGYEKLFF
size: .
D: .
J: TRBJ1-4
V: TRBV28

DNA: TGTGCCAGCTCACCTGGGATCAGGGGCAATGAGCAGTTCTTC
CDR3: CASSPGIRGNEQFF
size: .
D: .
J: TRBJ2-1
V: TRBV18

DNA: TGTGCCAGTAGTATCTACGGAGTCCGTAATGAAAAACTGTTTTTT
CDR3: CASSIYGVRNEKLFF
size: once
D: .
J: TRBJ1-4
V: TRBV19

DNA: TGTGCCAGCAGCCCCCGGGACTTCCAAGAGACCCAGTACTTC
CDR3: CASSPRDFQETQYF
size: .
D: .
J: TRBJ2-5
V: TRBV14

DNA: TGTGCCAGCTCAACCCAGGGTCCGCCAAATTCGACACCCCTCCACTTT
CDR3: CASSTQGPPNSTPLHF
size: .
D: .
J: TRBJ1-6
V: TRBV18

DNA: TGTGCCAGCAGCAAAGGTCTAAGGGACAGCTACAATGAGCAGTTCTTC
CDR3: CASSKGLRDSYNEQFF
size: .
D: .
J: TRBJ2-1
V: TRBV21-1

DNA: TGTGCCAGCAGCCTGCTAAGCGGGGGGTCTATCTACGAGCAGTACTTC
CDR3: CASSLLSGGSIYEQYF
size: .
D: TRBD2
J: TRBJ2-7
V: TRBV28

DNA: TGTGCCAGCAGATACCGGGGGACGACAGATACGCAGTATTTT
CDR3: CASRYRGTTDTQYF
size: .
D: .
J: TRBJ2-3
V: TRBV6-1

DNA: TGTGCCAGCAGCTTACCTCAGGGACGCGAGACCCAGTACTTC
CDR3: CASSLPQGRETQYF
size: once
D: .
J: TRBJ2-5
V: TRBV7-8